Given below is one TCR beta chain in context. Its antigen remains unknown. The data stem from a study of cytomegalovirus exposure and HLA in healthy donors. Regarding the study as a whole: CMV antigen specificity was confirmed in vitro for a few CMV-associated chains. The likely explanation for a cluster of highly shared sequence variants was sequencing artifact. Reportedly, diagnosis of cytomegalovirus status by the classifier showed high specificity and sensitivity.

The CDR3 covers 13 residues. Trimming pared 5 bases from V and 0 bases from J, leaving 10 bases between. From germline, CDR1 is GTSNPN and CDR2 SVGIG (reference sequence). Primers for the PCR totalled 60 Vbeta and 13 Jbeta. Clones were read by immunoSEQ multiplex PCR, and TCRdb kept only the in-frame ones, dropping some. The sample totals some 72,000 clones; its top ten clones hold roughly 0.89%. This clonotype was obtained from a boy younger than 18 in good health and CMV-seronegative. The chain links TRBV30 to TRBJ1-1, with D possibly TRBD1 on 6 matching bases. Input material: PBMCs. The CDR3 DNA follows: TGTGCCTGGGAGACAGGTATGAACACTGAAGCTTTCTTT. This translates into CAWETGMNTEAFF.